These T cell receptor beta chains were read from a single sample in a study of blood T cells in healthy people across ages. TCRdb itself ran the 5' RACE reads through MiXCR, one entry per CDR3 protein. The top ten hold under 20% of the sample, which has more than 800,000 distinct CDR3 sequences, 45% seen once. Sequencing input: blood. The receptors shown here come from an older woman in good health. The CDR3 runs from the conserved cysteine through the conserved F or W. The order of the fields is V gene, CDR3 protein.

TRBV4-1 | CASSQDGRTGPNEKLFF
TRBV21-1 | CASSKQPPDTQYF
TRBV30 | CAWTAGQGLREQYF
TRBV4-2 | CASSHAREDEQFF
TRBV20-1 | CSARTSSTDTQYF
TRBV10-3 | CAISRQGTSYNSPLHF
TRBV2 | CASTPDGTRNYEQYF
TRBV5-1 | CASSLVSSGDYEQYF
TRBV9 | CASSVSGRAEQYF
TRBV6-5 | CASSYWDRNTEAFF